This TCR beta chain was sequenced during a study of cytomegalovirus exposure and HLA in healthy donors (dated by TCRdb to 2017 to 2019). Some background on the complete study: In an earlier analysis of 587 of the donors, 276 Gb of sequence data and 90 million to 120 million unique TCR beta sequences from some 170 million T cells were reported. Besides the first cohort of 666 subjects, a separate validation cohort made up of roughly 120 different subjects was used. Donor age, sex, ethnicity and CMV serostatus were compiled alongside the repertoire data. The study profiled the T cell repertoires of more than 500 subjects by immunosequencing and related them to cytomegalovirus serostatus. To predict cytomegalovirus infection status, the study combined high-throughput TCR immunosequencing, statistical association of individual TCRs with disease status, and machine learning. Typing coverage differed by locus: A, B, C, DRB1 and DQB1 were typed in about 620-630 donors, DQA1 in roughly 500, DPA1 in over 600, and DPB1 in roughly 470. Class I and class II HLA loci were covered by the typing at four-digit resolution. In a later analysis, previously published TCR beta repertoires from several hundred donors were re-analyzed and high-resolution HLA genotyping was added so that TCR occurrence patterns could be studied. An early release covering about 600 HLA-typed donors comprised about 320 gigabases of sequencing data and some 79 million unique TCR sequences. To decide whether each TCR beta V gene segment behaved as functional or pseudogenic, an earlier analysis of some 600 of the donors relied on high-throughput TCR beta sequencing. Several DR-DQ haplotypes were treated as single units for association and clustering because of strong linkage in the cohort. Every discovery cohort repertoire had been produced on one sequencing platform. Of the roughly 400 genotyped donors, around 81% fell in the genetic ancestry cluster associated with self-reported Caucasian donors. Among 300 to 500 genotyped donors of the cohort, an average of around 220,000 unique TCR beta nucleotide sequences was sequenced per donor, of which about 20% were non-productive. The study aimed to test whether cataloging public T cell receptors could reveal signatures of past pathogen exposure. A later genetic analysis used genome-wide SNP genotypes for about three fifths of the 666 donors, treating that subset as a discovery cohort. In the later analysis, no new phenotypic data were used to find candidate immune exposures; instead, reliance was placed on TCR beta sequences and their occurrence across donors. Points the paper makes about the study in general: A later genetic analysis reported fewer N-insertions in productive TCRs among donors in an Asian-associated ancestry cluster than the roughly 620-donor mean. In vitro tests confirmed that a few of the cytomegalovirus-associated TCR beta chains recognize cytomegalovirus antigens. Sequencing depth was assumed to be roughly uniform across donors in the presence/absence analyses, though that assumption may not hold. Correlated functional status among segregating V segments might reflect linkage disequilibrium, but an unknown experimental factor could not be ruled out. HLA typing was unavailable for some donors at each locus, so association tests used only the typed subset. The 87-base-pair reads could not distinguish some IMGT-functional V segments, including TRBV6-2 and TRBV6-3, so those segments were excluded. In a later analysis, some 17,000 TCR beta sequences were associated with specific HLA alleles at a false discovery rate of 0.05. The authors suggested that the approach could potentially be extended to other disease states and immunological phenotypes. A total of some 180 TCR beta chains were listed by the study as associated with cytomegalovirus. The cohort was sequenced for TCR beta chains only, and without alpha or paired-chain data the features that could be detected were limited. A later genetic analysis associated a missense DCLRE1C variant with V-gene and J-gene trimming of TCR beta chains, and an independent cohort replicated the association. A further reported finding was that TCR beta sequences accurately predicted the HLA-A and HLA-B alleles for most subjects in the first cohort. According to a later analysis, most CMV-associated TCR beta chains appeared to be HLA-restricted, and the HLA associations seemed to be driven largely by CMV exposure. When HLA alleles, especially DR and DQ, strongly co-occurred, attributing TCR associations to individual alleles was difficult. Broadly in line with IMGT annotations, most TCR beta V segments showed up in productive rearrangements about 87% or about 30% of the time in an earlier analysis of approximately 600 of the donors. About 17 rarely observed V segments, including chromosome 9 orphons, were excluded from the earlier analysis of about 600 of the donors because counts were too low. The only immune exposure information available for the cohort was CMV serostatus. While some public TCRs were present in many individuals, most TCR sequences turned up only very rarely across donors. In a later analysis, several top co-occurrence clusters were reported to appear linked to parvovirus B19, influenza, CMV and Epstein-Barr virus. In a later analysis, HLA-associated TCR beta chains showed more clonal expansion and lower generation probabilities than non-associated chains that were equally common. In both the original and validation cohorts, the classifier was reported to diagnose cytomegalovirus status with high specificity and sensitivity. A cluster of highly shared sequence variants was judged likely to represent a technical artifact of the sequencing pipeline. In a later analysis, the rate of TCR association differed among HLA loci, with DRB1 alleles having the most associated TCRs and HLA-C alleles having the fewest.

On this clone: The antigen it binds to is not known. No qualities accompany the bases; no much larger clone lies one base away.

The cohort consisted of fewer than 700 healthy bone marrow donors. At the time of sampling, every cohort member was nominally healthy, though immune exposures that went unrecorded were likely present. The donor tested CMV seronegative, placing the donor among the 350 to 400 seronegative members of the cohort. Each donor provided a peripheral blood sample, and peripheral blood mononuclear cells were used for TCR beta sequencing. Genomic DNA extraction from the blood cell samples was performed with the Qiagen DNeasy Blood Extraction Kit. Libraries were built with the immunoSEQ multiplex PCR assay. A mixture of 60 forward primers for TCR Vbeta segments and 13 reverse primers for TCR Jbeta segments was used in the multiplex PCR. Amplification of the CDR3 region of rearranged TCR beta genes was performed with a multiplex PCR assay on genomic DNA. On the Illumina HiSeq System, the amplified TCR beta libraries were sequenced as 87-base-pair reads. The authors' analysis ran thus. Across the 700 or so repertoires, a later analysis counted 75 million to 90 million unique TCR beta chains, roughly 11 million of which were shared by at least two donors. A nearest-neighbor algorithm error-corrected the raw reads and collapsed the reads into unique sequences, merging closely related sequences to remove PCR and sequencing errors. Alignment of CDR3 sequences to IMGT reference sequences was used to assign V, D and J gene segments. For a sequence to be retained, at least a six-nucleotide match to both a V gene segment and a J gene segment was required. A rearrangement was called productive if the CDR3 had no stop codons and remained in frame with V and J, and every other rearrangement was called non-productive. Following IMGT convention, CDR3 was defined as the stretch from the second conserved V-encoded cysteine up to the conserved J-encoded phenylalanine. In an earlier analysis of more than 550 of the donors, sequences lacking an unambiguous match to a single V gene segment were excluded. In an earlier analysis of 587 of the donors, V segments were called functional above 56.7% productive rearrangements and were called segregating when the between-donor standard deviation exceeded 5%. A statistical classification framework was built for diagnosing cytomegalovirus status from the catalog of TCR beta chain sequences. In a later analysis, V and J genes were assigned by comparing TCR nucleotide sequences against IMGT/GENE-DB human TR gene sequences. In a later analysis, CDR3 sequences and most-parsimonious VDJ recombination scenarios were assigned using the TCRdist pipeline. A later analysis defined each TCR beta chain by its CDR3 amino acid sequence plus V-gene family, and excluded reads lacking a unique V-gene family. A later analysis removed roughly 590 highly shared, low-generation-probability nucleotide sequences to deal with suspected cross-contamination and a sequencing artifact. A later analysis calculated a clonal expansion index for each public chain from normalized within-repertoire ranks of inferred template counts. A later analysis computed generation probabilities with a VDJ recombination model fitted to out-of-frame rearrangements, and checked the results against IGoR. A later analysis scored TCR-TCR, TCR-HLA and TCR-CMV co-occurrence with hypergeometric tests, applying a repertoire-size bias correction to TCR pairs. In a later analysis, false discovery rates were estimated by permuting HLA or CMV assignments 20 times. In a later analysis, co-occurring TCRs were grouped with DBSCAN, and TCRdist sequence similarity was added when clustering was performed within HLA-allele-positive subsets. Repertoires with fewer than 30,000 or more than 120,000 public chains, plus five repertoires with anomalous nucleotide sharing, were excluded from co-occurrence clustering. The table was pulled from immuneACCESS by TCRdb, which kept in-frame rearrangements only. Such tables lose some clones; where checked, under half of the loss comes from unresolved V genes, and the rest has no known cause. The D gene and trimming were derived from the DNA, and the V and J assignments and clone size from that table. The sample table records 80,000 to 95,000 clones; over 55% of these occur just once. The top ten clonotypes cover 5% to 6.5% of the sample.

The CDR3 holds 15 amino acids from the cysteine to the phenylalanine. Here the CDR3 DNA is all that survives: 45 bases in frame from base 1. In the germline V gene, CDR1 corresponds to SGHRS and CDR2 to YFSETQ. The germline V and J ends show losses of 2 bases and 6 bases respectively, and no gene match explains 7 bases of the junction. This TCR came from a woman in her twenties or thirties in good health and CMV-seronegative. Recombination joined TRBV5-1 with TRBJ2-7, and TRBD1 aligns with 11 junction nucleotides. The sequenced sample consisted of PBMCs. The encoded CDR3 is CASSFRTGQGGEQYF. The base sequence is TGCGCCAGCAGCTTCCGAACGGGACAGGGGGGCGAGCAGTACTTC.